The next 13 T cell receptor beta chains were all read from a single sample in a study of CD4 T cells in relation to SARS-CoV-2 and coronaviruses. This table comes from immunoSEQ multiplex PCR, and its TCRdb copy is limited to in-frame clones, with some not included. The sample comprises approximately 19,000 clones, under 85% of which are singletons, and approximately 15% rests with the top ten. For these TCRs, the target antigens are not known. Before the COVID-19 pandemic, during about 2010-2018, CD4+ T cells were taken from unexposed donors. CD4+ T cells were isolated from the cells after roughly 11 days of culture. Source material: CD4+ T cells from PBMCs, cultured in vitro. All receptors derive from a human donor in good health.

J is TRBJ2-1 and V is TRBV5-1; 7 bases are a match to TRBD2. This CDR3 contains 14 residues. The V and J ends lost 0 bases and 12 bases, in that order; junction bases with no gene match: 9. Germline lookup yields CDR1 SGHRS and CDR2 YFSETQ. Written as DNA, the CDR3 is TGCGCCAGCAGCTTGGCCGGGGCGGGAGACCCGCAGTTCTTC. It yields the protein CASSLAGAGDPQFF.

V and J are TRBV27 and TRBJ1-3; 7 bases are shared with TRBD1. The CDR3 runs to 15 residues. Germline lookup yields CDR1 MNHEY and CDR2 SMNVEV (reference sequence). The V and J ends lost 3 bases and 3 bases, in that order; junction bases with no gene match: 5. The CDR3, as DNA: TGTGCCAGCAGTTTTAGGGGGCGATGTGGAAACACCATATATTTT. Residues: CASSFRGRCGNTIYF.

This clone was seen a few times. This chain joins TRBV7-2 and TRBJ2-2; the D is unclear. Trimming removed 0 bases at V and 1 base at J, with 3 bases between. Germline CDR1 SGHTA, CDR2 FQGNSA. This CDR3 has 14 amino acids. DNA of the CDR3: TGTGCCAGCAGCTTAGCTGTGAACACCGGGGAGCTGTTTTTT. It yields the protein CASSLAVNTGELFF.

The V and J genes are TRBV6-6 and TRBJ1-6, with 9 bases that match TRBD1. The length of the CDR3 is 15 residues. Germline-derived CDR1 and CDR2 are MNHNY and SVGAGI (reference sequence). J was trimmed by 10 bases and V by 4 bases; bases with no gene match: 8. CDR3 coding DNA: TGTGCCAGCAGTTCCCCGGACAGGGGAGAGTCACCCCTCCACTTT. The encoded protein is CASSSPDRGESPLHF.

This sequence joins TRBV10-2 and TRBJ1-1; TRBD1 might be the D (5 bases). This CDR3 region has 13 residues. Germline loops: CDR1 WSHSY, CDR2 SAAADI. V lost 8 bases to trimming and J lost 4 bases, with 14 bases between them. The CDR3 reads CASGEQGGTEAFF. For the CDR3, the DNA is TGCGCCAGCGGGGAGCAGGGCGGCACTGAAGCTTTCTTT.

This sequence joins TRBV2 and TRBJ1-2; TRBD1 matches at 7 bases. CDR1 SNHLY and CDR2 FYNNEI come from the germline V gene. The J segment lost 6 bases and the V segment lost 7 bases, leaving 5 bases of the junction unmatched. This CDR3 spans 12 amino acids. DNA for the CDR3: TGTGCCAGCACCAGGGACAGCAATGGCTACACCTTC. Its translation: CASTRDSNGYTF.

The chain carries TRBV27 and TRBJ1-2; the D is unclear. Trimming removed 0 bases from V and 2 bases from J, with 7 bases in between. The CDR3 consists of 14 residues. Per the germline V gene, CDR1 is MNHEY and CDR2 is SMNVEV (reference sequence). CDR3 sequence (DNA): TGTGCCAGCAGTTTATCTGCCGACAACTATGGCTACACCTTC. This encodes CASSLSADNYGYTF.

In DNA, the CDR3 is TGTGCCAGCAGAGGAAACACTGAAGCTTTCTTT. The encoded protein is CASRGNTEAFF. The genes are TRBV5-6 and TRBJ1-1; D remains ambiguous. V gave up 5 bases and J gave up 2 bases, with 4 bases separating them. This CDR3 spans 11 amino acids. The germline CDR1 and CDR2 sequences are SGHDT and YYEEEE.

This chain connects TRBV30 to TRBJ1-1, with D possibly TRBD1 on 5 matching bases. Germline CDR1 is GTSNPN and CDR2 is SVGIG (reference sequence). The CDR3 runs to 14 residues. The V end was cut by 4 bases, the J end by 0 bases, with 12 bases between. CDR3 sequence reads: CAWTIGTVNTEAFF. For the CDR3, the DNA is TGTGCCTGGACCATAGGGACGGTGAACACTGAAGCTTTCTTT. Combining the CDR3 with reference TRBV30 and TRBJ1-1 gives the whole variable domain SQTIHQWPATLVQPVGSPLSLECTVEGTSNPNLYWYRQAAGRGLQLLFYSVGIGQISSEVPQNLSASRPQDRQFILSSKKLLLSDSGFYLCAWTIGTVNTEAFFGQGTRLTVV.

The chain recombines TRBV3-1 (or the pseudogene TRBV3-2) with TRBJ2-7; D not resolved. Between the trimmed V and J ends, which lost 5 bases and 0 bases, there was a span of 11 bases. The germline gives CDR1 LGHDT, CDR2 YNNKEL (reference sequence). The CDR3 totals 14 residues. The CDR3 DNA reads as TGTGCCAGCAGCAGACTTTCAAGCTCCTACGAGCAGTACTTC. It encodes CASSRLSSSYEQYF.

CDR3 bases: TGTGCCAGCAGTGAAACTAGCGGGAGAACTGAGCAGTTCTTC. This translates into CASSETSGRTEQFF. This rearrangement joins TRBV2 to TRBJ2-1; 11 bases line up with TRBD2. Trimming cost V 2 bases and J 9 bases; bases outside gene matches: 3. Per the germline V gene, CDR1 is SNHLY and CDR2 is FYNNEI. The CDR3 runs 14 residues.

The count of this clone is one. The CDR3 nucleotides are TGCGCCAGCAGCTTGGAAGGCAGGGGGAACTATGGCTACACCTTC. Translation: CASSLEGRGNYGYTF. V usage is TRBV5-1 and J usage is TRBJ1-2, with 7 bases identical to TRBD1. After removal of 0 bases from V and 2 bases from J, the junction contained 4 bases not matched to a gene. The germline V gene has CDR1 SGHRS and CDR2 YFSETQ. The CDR3 runs 15 residues.

The rearrangement uses TRBV7-9 and TRBJ2-1, with D tentatively TRBD1 or TRBD2 (7 bases each). Germline V gene data show CDR1 as SEHNR and CDR2 as FQNEAQ (reference sequence). Trimming pared 0 bases from V and 8 bases from J, leaving 11 bases between. The CDR3 is 14 residues long. The CDR3 reads CASSLAPGGDEQFF. The CDR3 nucleotides are TGTGCCAGCAGCTTAGCCCCAGGGGGGGATGAGCAGTTCTTC. Full variable domain (outside the CDR3, taken from reference TRBV7-9 and TRBJ2-1): DTGVSQNPRHKITKRGQNVTFRCDPISEHNRLYWYRQTLGQGPEFLTYFQNEAQLEKSRLLSDRFSAERPKGSFSTLEIQRTEQGDSAMYLCASSLAPGGDEQFFGPGTRLTVL.